This passage covers 5 T cell receptor beta chains from one sample sequenced in a study of blood T cell repertoires in COVID-19. Here immunoSEQ multiplex PCR was the method, and the copy in TCRdb shows in-frame clones only, minus some. The repertoire holds about 130,000 clones, with roughly 83% as singletons. Sequencing was carried out using peripheral blood. The receptors here all came from a woman between 45 and 60 years old with acute or convalescent COVID-19.

By proportion, this clone is medium-sized. The chain carries TRBV5-1 and TRBJ1-5; D might be TRBD1 (6 bases). Trimming took off 4 bases at V and 6 bases at J, with 14 bases between the two ends. CDR3 length: 14 residues. Germline CDR1 and CDR2: SGHRS and YFSETQ. CDR3 loop: CASSTGQKGQPQHF. The DNA of the CDR3 is TGCGCCAGCAGCACTGGACAGAAAGGTCAGCCCCAGCATTTT. The entire variable domain, with the rest obtained from reference TRBV5-1 and TRBJ1-5, is as follows: KAGVTQTPRYLIKTRGQQVTLSCSPISGHRSVSWYQQTPGQGLQFLFEYFSETQRNKGNFPGRFSGRQFSNSRSEMNVSTLELGDSALYLCASSTGQKGQPQHFGDGTRLSIL.

CDR3 coding DNA: TGTGCCAGCAGTGGGGCCCTGACAGCAACTAATGAAAAACTGTTTTTT. This translates into CASSGALTATNEKLFF. This chain connects TRBV6-1 to TRBJ1-4, with D possibly matching TRBD1 (5 bases). Trimming cost V 4 bases and J 0 bases, with 12 bases left between them. This CDR3 has 16 amino acids. CDR1 is MNHNS, CDR2 SASEGT, per germline.

This chain connects TRBV18 to TRBJ2-3; no definite D call. This CDR3 contains 15 residues. Per germline, CDR1 KGHSH and CDR2 LQKENI. Trimming removed 0 bases at V and 4 bases at J, with 11 bases between. The CDR3 bases are TGTGCCAGCTCACCACCGGTAGTAAGAGCAGATACGCAGTATTTT. The encoded protein is CASSPPVVRADTQYF.

The CDR3 nucleotides read TGTGCCAGCAGCCCACGTCGGGTAGCCGAGCAGTACTTC. Its protein product is CASSPRRVAEQYF. The chain uses TRBV3-1 (or the pseudogene TRBV3-2) and TRBJ2-7; D call uncertain. The CDR3 has 13 amino acids. Trimming removed 4 bases at V and 6 bases at J, with 13 bases between. Looked up from germline, CDR1 is LGHDT and CDR2 is YNNKEL (reference sequence).

The V call is TRBV6-5, the J call TRBJ1-2; TRBD1 matches 8 bases. This CDR3 is built from 14 residues. Germline V lookup: CDR1 MNHEY, CDR2 SVGAGI. V was pared by 2 bases and J by 6 bases, with 5 bases of the junction left unmatched. This CDR3 reads CASSYEAGGDGYTF. The CDR3 DNA follows: TGTGCCAGCAGTTACGAGGCAGGGGGCGATGGCTACACCTTC.